Presented here are 20 T cell receptor beta chains from one specimen sequenced in a study of blood T cells in healthy people across ages. Combining a sample-barcoded 5' primer with a J-beta primer mix, a second PCR ran for 7 to 11 cycles. Each CDR3 protein is one row after TCRdb ran MiXCR on the 5' RACE reads. The top ten clones hold 20% to 25% of a sample with around 1,800,000 distinct CDR3 sequences, approximately 40% of them seen once. Sequenced input: blood. The receptor set was obtained from a human donor in good health.

This sequence joins TRBV7-2 and TRBJ2-1, with 9 bases aligning to TRBD2. The CDR3 has 15 amino acids. CDR1 is SGHTA and CDR2 is FQGNSA in the germline V gene. V dropped 5 bases and J dropped 4; count of bases not matched to a gene: 6. CDR3 in amino acids: CASSHRLAEYNEQFF. Written as DNA, the CDR3 is TGTGCCAGCAGCCACCGACTAGCGGAGTACAATGAGCAGTTCTTC.

This chain links TRBV24-1 with TRBJ1-5; D possibly corresponds to TRBD1 (5 bases). V dropped 7 bases and J dropped 3 bases, with 12 bases sitting between them. Germline CDR1 is KGHDR and CDR2 is SFDVKD. The CDR3 consists of 14 residues. The CDR3 DNA is TGTGCCACCAGGGATGCAGGGTTCAATCAGCCCCAGCATTTT. Residues: CATRDAGFNQPQHF.

The sample holds a few counts of this clonotype. The chain recombines TRBV5-6 with TRBJ2-6, with 10 bases lining up with TRBD1. The CDR3 has 18 residues. V shed 2 bases, J shed 2 bases, and the junction held 7 bases outside the gene matches. Germline V gene sequence: CDR1 SGHDT, CDR2 YYEEEE. CDR3 DNA sequence: TGTGCCAGCAGCTTACCCGGGACAGGGGTCCCTGGGGCCAACGTCCTGACTTTC. Its translation: CASSLPGTGVPGANVLTF. Combining the CDR3 with reference TRBV5-6 and TRBJ2-6 gives the whole variable domain DAGVTQSPTHLIKTRGQQVTLRCSPKSGHDTVSWYQQALGQGPQFIFQYYEEEERQRGNFPDRFSGHQFPNYSSELNVNALLLGDSALYLCASSLPGTGVPGANVLTFGAGSRLTVL.

The chain couples TRBV11-2 to TRBJ2-1; 9 nucleotides match TRBD2. CDR3 length equals 17 residues. Germline CDR1 SGHAT, CDR2 FQNNGV. The junction had 6 bases not matched to a gene; V was cut back by 1 base and J by 2 bases. DNA of the CDR3: TGTGCCAGCAGCTTAGGGATAGCGGGGGACACCTACAATGAGCAGTTCTTC. This encodes CASSLGIAGDTYNEQFF.

The chain has TRBV7-2 and TRBJ2-5; D ambiguous. CDR1 and CDR2 (germline): SGHTA, FQGNSA. Between the trimmed V and J ends, which lost 0 bases and 0 bases, there was a span of 8 bases. This CDR3 is 15 amino acids long. The CDR3, as DNA: TGTGCCAGCAGCTTAGCCGGCGAGAACCAAGAGACCCAGTACTTC. Its protein is CASSLAGENQETQYF.

V and J are TRBV4-3 and TRBJ2-4, with TRBD2 matching 7 bases. CDR3 length: 15 amino acids. CDR1 and CDR2 (germline): LGHNA, YSLEER. J was trimmed by 7 bases and V by 0 bases; bases with no gene match: 6. CDR3 sequence reads: CASSQEVGLRNIQYF. In nucleotides, the CDR3 is TGCGCCAGCAGCCAAGAAGTGGGACTAAGGAACATTCAGTACTTC.

This chain uses TRBV4-2 with TRBJ2-3, with 12 bases lining up with TRBD2. This CDR3 is built from 21 residues. The germline CDR1 and CDR2 sequences are LGHNA and YNFKEQ. J lost 0 bases, V lost 0 bases, and 13 bases had no gene match. CDR3: CASSQEGLAGTMAFSTDTQYF. CDR3 coding DNA: TGTGCCAGCAGCCAAGAAGGACTAGCGGGGACGATGGCCTTTAGCACAGATACGCAGTATTTT.

This chain links TRBV5-5 with TRBJ2-5, with TRBD2 matching 11 bases. The J call could be wrong; TRBJ2-7 is a better fit for the DNA end. The CDR3 runs to 16 residues. Germline CDR1 is SGHKS and CDR2 is YYEKEE (reference sequence). The CDR3 region is CASSLAVPSGGYEQYF. The CDR3 DNA is TGTGCCAGCAGCTTGGCGGTCCCTAGCGGGGGGTACGAGCAGTACTTC.

This chain connects TRBV5-6 to TRBJ2-1; the D gene is possibly TRBD2 (6 bases). From germline, CDR1 is SGHDT and CDR2 YYEEEE. V was pared by 1 base and J by 9 bases, with 14 bases between. The CDR3 is 14 residues long. The CDR3 coding sequence is TGTGCCAGCAGCTTGATTGGACTAAGAAGTGAGCAGTTCTTC. Encoded protein: CASSLIGLRSEQFF.

The genes are TRBV4-2 and TRBJ1-1; TRBD1 agrees at 9 bases. The CDR3 sequence is 15 residues long. Looked up from germline, CDR1 is LGHNA and CDR2 is YNFKEQ. V lost 3 bases to trimming and J lost 3 bases; unmatched junction nucleotides: 5. CDR3 loop: CASSQGQGSYTEAFF. CDR3 coding DNA: TGTGCCAGCAGCCAGGGACAGGGTAGCTACACTGAAGCTTTCTTT.

The chain combines TRBV20-1 with TRBJ2-5; 8 bases map to TRBD1. This CDR3 is built from 14 residues. V was clipped by 3 bases and J by 3 bases; unmatched bases: 6. Looked up from germline, CDR1 is DFQATT and CDR2 is SNEGSKA (reference sequence). CDR3 coding DNA: TGCAGTGCTAGCCGGACAGGGTTGGAAGAGACCCAGTACTTC. Residues: CSASRTGLEETQYF.

This clonotype was seen more than once but under ten times. The chain joins TRBV5-1 to TRBJ2-5; D could derive from TRBD1 or TRBD2 (6 bases each). Germline V gives CDR1 SGHRS, CDR2 YFSETQ. V lost 3 bases and J 5 bases, leaving 14 bases between the germline ends. This CDR3 has 14 residues. The CDR3 protein is CASSYGGLGETQYF. The CDR3 DNA follows: TGCGCCAGCAGCTACGGGGGCTTGGGGGAGACCCAGTACTTC.

Concerning this clonotype itself: One base away lies a much larger clone, so this may be a sequencing read error. This CDR3 is CASSYHYVTDTQYF. DNA of the CDR3: TGTGCCAGCAGTTACCACTACGTAACAGATACGCAGTATTTT. J is TRBJ2-3 and V is TRBV6-5; D is unclear. Germline assignment: CDR1 MNHEY and CDR2 SVGAGI. V was pared by 2 bases and J by 3 bases, with 9 bases between. There are 14 residues in the CDR3.

A few counts support this clonotype. The V gene is TRBV6-2 or TRBV6-3, the J gene TRBJ2-7; D remains ambiguous. Germline values: CDR1 MNHEY, CDR2 SVGEGT. This CDR3 spans 14 amino acids. Trimming removed 4 bases from V and 0 bases from J, with 10 bases in between. This chain's CDR3 is CASSWHKSSYEQYF. Written as DNA, the CDR3 is TGTGCCAGCAGTTGGCACAAGAGCTCCTACGAGCAGTACTTC.

The CDR3 protein is CASSEQGETGYTF. The CDR3 bases are TGTGCCAGCTCGGAGCAGGGGGAGACGGGCTACACCTTC. The V call is TRBV6-6, the J call TRBJ1-2; 7 bases are a match to TRBD1. The CDR3 extends over 13 amino acids. V shed 8 bases and J 8 bases; nucleotides not matched to a gene: 11. The germline V gene encodes CDR1 MNHNY and CDR2 SVGAGI (reference sequence).

V is TRBV25-1 and J is TRBJ2-7; D could derive from TRBD1 or TRBD2 (7 bases each). The CDR3 covers 15 residues. V was clipped by 11 bases and J by 2 bases, with 22 bases between them. CDR1 and CDR2 (germline): MGHDK, SYGVNS. CDR3 nucleotide sequence: TGTGCCTGCATGGGGGAGGGGGCTCCTCCCTACGAGCAGTACTTC. Protein product: CACMGEGAPPYEQYF.

The chain has TRBV5-1 and TRBJ1-1, with D uncertain. From germline, CDR1 is SGHRS and CDR2 YFSETQ. The CDR3 spans 11 residues. The ends were cut back, 7 bases at V and 7 bases at J, with 11 bases in the middle. CDR3 protein: CASVGDVEAFF. The CDR3 nucleotides read TGCGCCAGCGTGGGCGACGTTGAAGCTTTCTTT.

The rearrangement uses TRBV7-2 and TRBJ2-4; perhaps TRBD1 as D (6 bases). Germline values: CDR1 SGHTA, CDR2 FQGNSA. The CDR3 length is 16 residues. The V and J ends lost 5 bases and 7 bases respectively, with 21 bases between them. Here the CDR3 DNA reads TGTGCCAGCAGCCTACAGGGTTTCGGGAATTTGAACATTCAGTACTTC. Protein sequence: CASSLQGFGNLNIQYF.

The CDR3 DNA follows: TGTGCCAGCAGCCCCCTCCTTGGCTACCCGGAGACCCAGTACTTC. It codes for CASSPLLGYPETQYF. The chain links TRBV6-5 to TRBJ2-5; D gene unclear. Germline values: CDR1 MNHEY, CDR2 SVGAGI. The CDR3 loop spans 15 amino acids. Deletions cut 6 bases from V and 5 bases from J, with 19 bases between.

The rearrangement links TRBV29-1 to TRBJ2-3; TRBD2 might be the D (6 bases). Deletions cut 6 bases from V and 5 bases from J, with 24 bases between. Germline CDR1 reads SQVTM; CDR2 reads ANQGSEA. This CDR3 is built from 16 residues. The CDR3 DNA sequence: TGCAGCGTCCCTCCTGGGGGGATGGAGTCGATAGATACGCAGTATTTT. This codes for CSVPPGGMESIDTQYF.